Described below is a single T cell receptor (beta chain) sequence and its context. Its antigen is still unknown. No quality values exist for individual bases; no much larger clone is one base distant. CDR1 and CDR2 (MNHEY, SVGAGI) derive from the germline V gene. V and J are truncated by 0 bases and 2 bases respectively, leaving an intervening sequence of 14 bases. From the cysteine up to the phenylalanine, the CDR3 has a length of 16 residues. Of all the DNA, just the CDR3 is kept, 48 bases in frame from base 1. The data stem from a study of cytomegalovirus exposure and HLA in healthy donors (dated by TCRdb to 2015 to 2018). About the full investigation: In an earlier analysis of some 550 of the donors, 276 Gb of sequence data and about 110 million unique TCR beta sequences from 180 million or so T cells were reported. Rather than using new phenotypic data, the later analysis identified candidate immune exposures from TCR beta sequences and from how often those sequences occurred across donors. Donor age, sex, ethnicity and CMV serostatus were compiled together with the repertoire data. Besides the first cohort of approximately 670 subjects, a separate validation cohort made up of over 100 different subjects was used. A later analysis re-examined previously published TCR beta repertoires from more than 600 donors and added high-resolution HLA genotyping to investigate patterns of TCR occurrence. Five DR-DQ haplotypes were treated as single units for association and clustering because of strong linkage in the cohort. Every discovery cohort repertoire had been produced on one sequencing platform. The number of donors typed differed by locus, with roughly 620-640 for A, B, C, DRB1 and DQB1, around 560 for DQA1, 606 for DPA1, and 400 to 490 for DPB1. Genome-wide SNP genotypes for about 65% of the 666 donors were used in a later genetic analysis, which treated that subset as a discovery cohort. Using immunosequencing, the study profiled T cell repertoires from roughly 650 subjects and related those repertoires to cytomegalovirus serostatus. The study aimed to test whether cataloging public T cell receptors could reveal signatures of past pathogen exposure. Of the 300 to 500 genotyped donors, 75% to 85% were placed in the genetic ancestry cluster associated with self-reported Caucasian donors. In an earlier analysis of roughly 580 of the donors, high-throughput TCR beta sequencing was used to judge whether each TCR beta V gene segment behaved as functional or pseudogenic. On average, about 240,000 unique TCR beta nucleotide sequences were sequenced per donor among fewer than 500 genotyped donors of the cohort, with around 19% of those sequences being non-productive. An early release that covered more than 550 HLA-typed donors contained approximately 290 gigabases of sequencing data and tens of millions of unique TCR sequences. Both class I and class II loci were covered by HLA typing, at four-digit resolution. High-throughput TCR immunosequencing, statistical association of individual TCRs with disease status, and machine learning were combined to predict cytomegalovirus infection status. General study outcomes and caveats: Sequencing depth was assumed to be roughly uniform across donors in the presence/absence analyses, though that assumption may not hold. It was suggested by the authors that the approach could potentially be generalized to other disease states and immunological phenotypes. In a later analysis, HLA-associated TCR beta chains showed more clonal expansion and lower generation probabilities than non-associated chains that were equally common. A later genetic analysis reported fewer N-insertions in productive TCRs among donors in an Asian-associated ancestry cluster than the roughly 620-donor mean. Because some donors lacked HLA typing at each locus, the association tests relied only on the typed subset. Because counts were too low, fewer than 20 rarely observed V segments, including chromosome 9 orphons, were excluded from the earlier analysis of fewer than 650 of the donors. A further reported finding was that TCR beta sequences accurately predicted the HLA-A and HLA-B alleles for most subjects in the first cohort. The cohort was sequenced for TCR beta chains only, and without alpha or paired-chain data the features that could be detected were limited. Specific HLA alleles were associated with 18,000 or so TCR beta sequences at a false discovery rate of 0.05 in a later analysis. Three of the identified cytomegalovirus-associated TCR beta chains were confirmed in vitro to be specific for cytomegalovirus antigens. A group of highly shared sequence variants was considered likely to be a technical artifact of the sequencing pipeline. Strong co-occurrence of HLA alleles, especially DR and DQ, made assigning TCR associations to individual alleles difficult. Most TCR sequences were observed very rarely across donors, whereas some public TCRs were present in many individuals. A later analysis found that TCR association rates varied across HLA loci, with DRB1 alleles showing the most associated TCRs and HLA-C alleles the fewest. A total of fewer than 200 TCR beta chains were listed by the study as associated with cytomegalovirus. Some IMGT-functional V segments, including TRBV6-2 and TRBV6-3, could not be distinguished by the 87-base-pair reads and were therefore excluded. Correlated functional status among segregating V segments might be attributable to linkage disequilibrium, but an unknown experimental factor could not be ruled out. In both the original and validation cohorts, the classifier was reported to diagnose cytomegalovirus status with high specificity and sensitivity. A later analysis found that most CMV-associated TCR beta chains appeared HLA-restricted, with HLA associations seemingly driven largely by CMV exposure. A later genetic analysis associated a missense DCLRE1C variant with V-gene and J-gene trimming of TCR beta chains, and an independent cohort replicated the association. A later analysis reported that several top co-occurrence clusters appeared linked to parvovirus B19, influenza, CMV and Epstein-Barr virus. In an earlier analysis of some 550 of the donors, most TCR beta V segments were observed in productive rearrangements about 90% or about 30% of the time, broadly matching IMGT annotations. The only immune exposure information available for the cohort was CMV serostatus.

Library preparation used the immunoSEQ multiplex PCR assay. For the multiplex PCR, a mixture combining 60 forward primers for TCR Vbeta segments and 13 reverse primers for TCR Jbeta segments was used. Amplification of the CDR3 region of rearranged TCR beta genes was performed with a multiplex PCR assay on genomic DNA. The amplified TCR beta libraries were sequenced on the Illumina HiSeq System as 87-base-pair reads. The paper's data handling went like this. Across the 600 to 700 repertoires, a later analysis counted some 80 million unique TCR beta chains, approximately 10 million of which were shared by at least two donors. Raw reads were error-corrected and collapsed into unique sequences with a nearest-neighbor algorithm that merged closely related sequences to remove PCR and sequencing errors. To assign V, D and J gene segments, CDR3 sequences were aligned to IMGT reference sequences. For a sequence to be retained, a match of at least six nucleotides to both a V gene segment and a J gene segment was required. A rearrangement was called productive if the CDR3 had no stop codons and remained in frame with V and J, and every other rearrangement was called non-productive. CDR3 was defined by IMGT convention, running from the second conserved V-encoded cysteine to the conserved J-encoded phenylalanine. In an earlier analysis of more than 550 of the donors, sequences lacking an unambiguous match to a single V gene segment were excluded. In an earlier analysis of more than 500 of the donors, a V segment was called functional when productive rearrangements were above 56.7%, and segregating when the standard deviation between donors exceeded 5%. A statistical classification framework was developed to diagnose cytomegalovirus status using the catalog of TCR beta chain sequences. A later analysis assigned V and J genes by comparing TCR nucleotide sequences with IMGT/GENE-DB human TR gene sequences. A later analysis assigned CDR3 sequences and most-parsimonious VDJ recombination scenarios with the TCRdist pipeline. In a later analysis, every TCR beta chain was defined by the combination of its CDR3 amino acid sequence and its V-gene family, and reads without a unique V-gene family were dropped. To address suspected cross-contamination and a sequencing artifact, a later analysis removed approximately 600 highly shared, low-generation-probability nucleotide sequences. In a later analysis, a clonal expansion index for each public chain was calculated from normalized within-repertoire ranks of inferred template counts. A later analysis computed generation probabilities with a VDJ recombination model fitted to out-of-frame rearrangements, and checked the results against IGoR. A later analysis scored TCR-TCR, TCR-HLA and TCR-CMV co-occurrence with hypergeometric tests, applying a repertoire-size bias correction to TCR pairs. To estimate false discovery rates, a later analysis permuted the HLA or CMV assignments 20 times. In a later analysis, co-occurring TCRs were grouped with DBSCAN, and TCRdist sequence similarity was added when clustering was performed within HLA-allele-positive subsets. For co-occurrence clustering, repertoires with fewer than 30,000 or more than 120,000 public chains were excluded, along with about five repertoires with anomalous nucleotide sharing. Held by TCRdb, this immuneACCESS table contains in-frame sequences only and omits some clones. Under half of the omission traces to an unresolved V gene where checked; the cause of the rest is unknown. Clone size and the V and J calls come from that table; the DNA yielded D and trimming. The sample table records around 200,000 clones; around 80% of these occur just once. In total, the top ten clones hold 2.5% to 3.5% of the sample.

The cohort comprised some 700 healthy bone marrow donors. At the time of sampling, all cohort members were nominally healthy, though unrecorded immune exposures were likely present. The donor tested CMV seropositive and was one of the 289 seropositive cohort members. Each donor provided a peripheral blood sample, and peripheral blood mononuclear cells were used for TCR beta sequencing. The Qiagen DNeasy Blood Extraction Kit was used to extract genomic DNA from the blood cell samples. This chain joins TRBV6-5 to TRBJ2-7; a confident D gene designation cannot be given. The TCR comes from a woman aged 55-69 years in good health and CMV-seropositive. The sequenced sample was PBMCs. The DNA sequence is TGTGCCAGCAGTTACTCGAGGTGGCTTGCACCCTACGAGCAGTACTTC. This encodes CASSYSRWLAPYEQYF.